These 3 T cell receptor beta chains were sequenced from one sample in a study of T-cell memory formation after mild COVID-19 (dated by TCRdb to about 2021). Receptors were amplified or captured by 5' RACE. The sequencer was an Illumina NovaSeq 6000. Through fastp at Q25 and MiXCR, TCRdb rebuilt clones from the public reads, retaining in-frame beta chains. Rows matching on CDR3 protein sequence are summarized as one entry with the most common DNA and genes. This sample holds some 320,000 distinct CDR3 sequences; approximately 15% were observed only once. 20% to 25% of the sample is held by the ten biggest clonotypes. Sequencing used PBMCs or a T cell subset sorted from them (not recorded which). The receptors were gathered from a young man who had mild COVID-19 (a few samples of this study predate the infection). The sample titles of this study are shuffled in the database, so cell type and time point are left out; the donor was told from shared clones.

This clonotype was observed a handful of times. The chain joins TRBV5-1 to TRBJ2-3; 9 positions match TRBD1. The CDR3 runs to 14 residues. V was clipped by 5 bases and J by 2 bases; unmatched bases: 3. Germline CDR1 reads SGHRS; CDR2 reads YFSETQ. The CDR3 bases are TGCGCCAGCAGGTGGACAGGGGTCACAGATACGCAGTATTTT. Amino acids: CASRWTGVTDTQYF.

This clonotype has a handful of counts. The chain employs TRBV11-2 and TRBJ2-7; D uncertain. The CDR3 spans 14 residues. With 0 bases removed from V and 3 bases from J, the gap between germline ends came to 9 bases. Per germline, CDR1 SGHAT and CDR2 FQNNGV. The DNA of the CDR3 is TGTGCCAGCAGCTTAGAGGCAGGATTCTACGAGCAGTACGTC. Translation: CASSLEAGFYEQYV.

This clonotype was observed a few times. DNA for the CDR3: TGTGCCTCCAAGGATCTAGCGGGGAGCTCTTATGAGCAGTTCTTC. It translates to CASKDLAGSSYEQFF. The chain combines TRBV7-2 with TRBJ2-1; 9 bases are shared with TRBD2. CDR3 length: 15 residues. V was clipped by 11 bases and J by 8 bases; unmatched bases: 16. Germline CDR1 is SGHTA and CDR2 is FQGNSA. Filled out from reference TRBV7-2 and TRBJ2-1, the complete variable domain reads GAGVSQSPSNKVTEKGKDVELRCDPISGHTALYWYRQSLGQGLEFLIYFQGNSAPDKSGLPSDRFSAERTGGSVSTLTIQRTQQEDSAVYLCASKDLAGSSYEQFFGPGTRLTVL.